The T cell receptor (beta chain) described here comes from a study of blood T cell repertoires in COVID-19. As for the study in general: The United States, Italy and Spain provided the acute and convalescent COVID-19 samples. PBMCs, B-cell-depleted T cells, or T cells were the source of the cDNA or gDNA that made up the material.

Patients in Seattle were enrolled during active infection, then followed longitudinally. The protocol was immunoSEQ multiplex PCR, while the TCRdb copy is restricted to in-frame clones and leaves out a portion. The table has fewer than 70,000 clones, approximately 86% seen once. Material: peripheral blood. This TCR was recovered from a middle-aged man with COVID-19, enrolled during active disease.

CDR3 nucleotides: TGTGCCAGCAGCGCCGAGGTGACTAAATACAATGAGCAGTTCTTC. Amino acids: CASSAEVTKYNEQFF. The V call is TRBV9, the J call TRBJ2-1; tentative D call: TRBD2 (5 bases). Looked up from germline, CDR1 is SGDLS and CDR2 is YYNGEE. Deletions cut 3 bases from V and 4 bases from J, with 14 bases between. The CDR3 totals 15 residues.